This TCR beta chain stems from a study of T cell responses to AZD1222 COVID-19 vaccine. Pooling of second doses given at about 4 or about 12 weeks was done. Only a few counts were recorded for this clone. The antigen is unknown. The data were produced by immunoSEQ multiplex PCR, yet TCRdb's version contains in-frame clones alone and is incomplete. The table lists roughly 110,000 clones, more than 70% of them singletons. General observations from the study: Donors in the cohort were predominantly white British and more often female, and clonal diversity was possibly underestimated. AZD1222 recipients seropositive at baseline numbered only six or seven.

CDR3 length equals 15 residues. V lost 0 bases to trimming and J lost 5 bases, with 14 bases between them. CDR1 is SGDLS, CDR2 YYNGEE, per germline. Material: peripheral blood, obtained 28 days after the second AZD1222 dose. The rearrangement joins TRBV9 to TRBJ1-2; D remains unclear. The TCR was taken from an adult who received the AZD1222 COVID-19 vaccine. The CDR3 sequence: CASSVGVGGLYGYTF. CDR3 DNA sequence: TGTGCCAGCAGCGTAGGTGTTGGTGGGCTTTATGGCTACACCTTC.